This T cell receptor beta chain derives from a study of CD8 T cells in Susac syndrome. This CDR3 has 17 amino acids. Germline V gene sequence: CDR1 SGHRS, CDR2 YFSETQ. V lost 0 bases to trimming and J lost 3 bases; unmatched junction nucleotides: 4. Random hexamers were used to reverse transcribe an amount of about 0.45 to 1 ug RNA. TCRdb analysed the immunoSEQ multiplex PCR reads with MiXCR anew, one entry per CDR3 protein. The sample carries some 200,000 distinct CDR3 sequences, roughly 94% recorded once. The source of this sequence is a human donor with Susac syndrome. The sequencing sample was made of CD8+ T cells from PBMCs. The rearrangement joins TRBV5-1 to TRBJ2-4, with 12 positions matching TRBD2. This chain's CDR3 is CASSLVASGRDKNIQYF. The CDR3, as DNA: TGCGCCAGCAGCTTGGTGGCTAGCGGGAGGGACAAAAACATTCAGTACTTC.